Shown below are 14 T cell receptor beta chains from a single sample sequenced in a study of T cell changes during pregnancy in multiple sclerosis. The data were produced by immunoSEQ multiplex PCR, yet TCRdb's version contains in-frame clones alone and is incomplete. The sample records roughly 30,000 clones, around 85% being singletons. The source was CD8+ T cells from peripheral blood mononuclear cells, collected after pregnancy. The receptors come from a female donor with multiple sclerosis, enrolled in a pregnancy study.

The chain links TRBV11-2 to TRBJ2-5; the D is unclear. The germline CDR1 and CDR2 sequences are SGHAT and FQNNGV. The CDR3 length is 12 residues. The V gene lost 1 base and the J gene lost 5 bases, with 5 bases spanning the gap. The CDR3 protein is CASSLVFETQYF. CDR3 bases: TGTGCCAGCAGCTTAGTATTCGAGACCCAGTACTTC.

This sequence joins TRBV25-1 and TRBJ1-5; a weak D match, TRBD1 (5 bases). Germline CDR1 reads MGHDK; CDR2 reads SYGVNS. V lost 3 bases and J lost 7, with 13 bases in between. The CDR3 spans 14 residues. Here the CDR3 reads CASSEVGGGQPQHF. The CDR3 DNA follows: TGTGCCAGCAGTGAGGTTGGGGGAGGGCAGCCCCAGCATTTT.

The CDR3 here is CASSQEWLGLSSTDTQYF. Here the CDR3 DNA reads TGCGCCAGCAGCCAAGAGTGGTTGGGACTCTCTAGCACAGATACGCAGTATTTT. V usage is TRBV4-3 and J usage is TRBJ2-3; maybe TRBD2 (6 bases). Germline values: CDR1 LGHNA, CDR2 YSLEER. This CDR3 has 18 residues. Deletions cut 0 bases from V and 0 bases from J, with 16 bases between.

The chain is built from TRBV10-3 and TRBJ1-2, with D possibly being TRBD1 (5 bases). The CDR3 covers 14 residues. Trimming shortened V by 4 bases and J by 2 bases, and 11 bases separated the two germline ends. Per the germline V gene, CDR1 is ENHRY and CDR2 is SYGVKD. The CDR3 sequence is CAISAQELNYGYTF. In nucleotides, the CDR3 is TGTGCCATCAGTGCACAGGAACTAAACTATGGCTACACCTTC.

The chain joins TRBV19 to TRBJ1-5, with D possibly TRBD1 on 5 matching bases. This CDR3 contains 15 residues. Trimming took off 4 bases at V and 6 bases at J, with 16 bases between the two ends. Germline CDR1 reads LNHDA; CDR2 reads SQIVND (reference sequence). The CDR3 sequence is CASSTRQYVSQPQHF. DNA for the CDR3: TGTGCCAGTAGTACAAGACAGTATGTGAGTCAGCCCCAGCATTTT.

This chain joins TRBV6-8 and TRBJ1-2; tentative D call: TRBD1 (6 bases). The CDR3 spans 13 residues. The V end lost 4 bases, the J end lost 3 bases, and 9 bases lay between the germline ends. CDR1 is MNHGY and CDR2 is SAAAGT in the germline V gene. The CDR3 loop reads CASSLQGDYGYTF. Written as DNA, the CDR3 is TGTGCCAGCAGTTTACAGGGTGACTATGGCTACACCTTC.

The genes are TRBV15 and TRBJ2-1; no clear D. From germline, CDR1 is LNHNV and CDR2 YYDKDF (reference sequence). This CDR3 is built from 13 residues. Trimming stripped 0 bases from V and 5 bases from J, with 5 bases between. The CDR3 loop is CATSRDRNNEQFF. The CDR3 nucleotides are TGTGCCACCAGCAGAGATCGTAACAATGAGCAGTTCTTC.

The chain employs TRBV27 and TRBJ2-7, with D unclear. Germline CDR1 reads MNHEY; CDR2 reads SMNVEV (reference sequence). The V end was cut by 8 bases, the J end by 2 bases, with 16 bases between. The CDR3 is 14 residues long. DNA for the CDR3: TGTGCCAGCGGAGTCGTGGCGGTCCCCTACGAGCAGTACTTC. This gives the protein CASGVVAVPYEQYF.

There are a few counts of this clone. The CDR3 DNA follows: TGTGCCAGCAGTGCAAGAGATGGCTACACCTTC. It yields the protein CASSARDGYTF. This chain joins TRBV2 and TRBJ1-2, with D unresolved. V lost 4 bases and J 6 bases, leaving 6 bases between the germline ends. Per germline, CDR1 SNHLY and CDR2 FYNNEI. The CDR3 extends over 11 amino acids.

The CDR3 loop is CASSRTGGSGYTF. CDR3 in DNA: TGTGCCAGCAGTCGGACAGGGGGCTCTGGCTACACCTTC. The V gene is TRBV9, the J gene TRBJ1-2; 11 positions match TRBD1. The CDR3 covers 13 residues. The V gene end was trimmed by 5 bases and the J gene end by 7 bases; junction bases not matched to a gene: 4. Germline CDR1 is SGDLS and CDR2 is YYNGEE.

The chain employs TRBV20-1 and TRBJ1-1; a possible D gene is TRBD1 (5 bases). Trimming left V 5 bases short and J 4 bases short, with 8 bases between. The CDR3 totals 11 residues. The germline V gene has CDR1 DFQATT and CDR2 SNEGSKA (reference sequence). The CDR3 protein is CSAQQVTEAFF. CDR3 in DNA: TGCAGTGCTCAACAGGTCACTGAAGCTTTCTTT.

This chain joins TRBV2 and TRBJ1-1; D is unresolved. CDR1 and CDR2 (germline): SNHLY, FYNNEI. V was cut by 6 bases and J by 4 bases, with 15 bases left in between. The CDR3 contains 14 residues. CDR3 nucleotides: TGTGCCAGCAGCGCCACGCCAGTCCCCACTGAAGCTTTCTTT. It encodes CASSATPVPTEAFF.

The rearrangement joins TRBV6-5 to TRBJ1-1; D remains ambiguous. The CDR3 extends over 13 amino acids. Germline CDR1 is MNHEY and CDR2 is SVGAGI. V dropped 2 bases and J dropped 5 bases, with 9 bases sitting between them. CDR3 amino acids: CASSYEGSTEAFF. The CDR3 DNA sequence: TGTGCCAGCAGTTACGAAGGGAGTACTGAAGCTTTCTTT.

V gene TRBV9 combines with J gene TRBJ1-6; TRBD1 matches at 10 bases. The junction had 5 bases not matched to a gene; V was cut back by 4 bases and J by 4 bases. The CDR3 loop spans 16 amino acids. The germline V gene has CDR1 SGDLS and CDR2 YYNGEE. CDR3 in amino acids: CASSPRTGGYNSPLHF. For the CDR3, the DNA is TGTGCCAGCAGCCCTAGGACAGGGGGTTATAATTCACCCCTCCACTTT.